This T cell receptor beta chain was profiled in a study of human T cells and chemical hapten exposure. Across the whole study: TCR yield per sample varied, mainly due to pooled library volumes.

Documented time point: healthy volunteer bleed at 6 weeks. The authors extracted total RNA from unfractionated whole blood. Germline V gene data show CDR1 as MNHEY and CDR2 as SMNVEV (reference sequence). CDR3 size: 15 residues. V lost 2 bases, J lost 8 bases, and 6 bases stayed unmatched. This clonotype was found a few times. Its antigen is currently unknown. Whole-study results and caveats: Sensitization with DPC brought no change to TCRs above 1 in 1000 in frequency.

TCRdb reprocessed the RACE reads with MiXCR, giving one entry per CDR3 protein. The sample carries 50,000 to 70,000 distinct CDR3 sequences, about 6% recorded once. Material: whole blood. The clonotype originates from a female donor in good health. Some clones in this sample may be carry-over from other donors' samples. The chain couples TRBV27 to TRBJ1-4; 9 nucleotides line up with TRBD1. The CDR3 here is CASSLVQGAGEKLFF. CDR3 bases: TGTGCCAGCAGTTTAGTACAGGGGGCAGGGGAAAAACTGTTTTTT.